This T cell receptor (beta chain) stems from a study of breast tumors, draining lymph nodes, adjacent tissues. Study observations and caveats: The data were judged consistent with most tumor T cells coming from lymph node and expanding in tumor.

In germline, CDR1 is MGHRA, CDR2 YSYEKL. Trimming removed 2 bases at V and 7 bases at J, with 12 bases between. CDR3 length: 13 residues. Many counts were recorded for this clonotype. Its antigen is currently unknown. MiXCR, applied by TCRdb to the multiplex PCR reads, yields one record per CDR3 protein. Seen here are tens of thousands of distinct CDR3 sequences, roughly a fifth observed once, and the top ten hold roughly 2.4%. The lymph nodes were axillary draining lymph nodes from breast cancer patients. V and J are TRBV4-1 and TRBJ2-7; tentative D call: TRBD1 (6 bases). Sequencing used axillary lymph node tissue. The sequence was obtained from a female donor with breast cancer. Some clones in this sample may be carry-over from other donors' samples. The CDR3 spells CASSQQTGWEQYF. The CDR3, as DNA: TGCGCCAGCAGCCAACAAACAGGGTGGGAGCAGTACTTC.